This TCR beta chain appears in the sequencing data of a study of memory CD4+ T cells and cytomegalovirus serostatus. Sequenced by immunoSEQ multiplex PCR; TCRdb stores in-frame clones only, minus some. This table has around 44,000 clones, 76% appearing once. Single viable CD3+CD4+CD8-CD45RO+ cells were sorted as the memory CD4+ T cells. The CDR3 spans 13 residues. The V end was cut by 4 bases, the J end by 5 bases, with 11 bases between. Per the germline V gene, CDR1 is SGHRS and CDR2 is YFSETQ. Sequencing was performed on memory CD4+ T cells from blood. The TCR was taken from an adult in good health and CMV-seronegative. V usage is TRBV5-1 and J usage is TRBJ2-3; D unclear. The CDR3, as DNA: TGCGCCAGCAGCCTAGGCGGACGAGATACGCAGTATTTT. Its translation: CASSLGGRDTQYF.